This paragraph reports one TCR beta chain. Its antigen remains unknown. There are 14 residues in the CDR3. CDR1 WNHNN and CDR2 SYGVQD come from the germline V gene (reference sequence). Trimming pared 0 bases from V and 8 bases from J, leaving 11 bases between. These data belong to a study of cytomegalovirus exposure and HLA in healthy donors. PCR used 60 Vbeta primers and 13 Jbeta primers. Sequenced by immunoSEQ multiplex PCR; TCRdb stores in-frame clones only, minus some. The data show 100,000 to 150,000 clones, 65% to 85% seen once. Whole-study results and caveats: Solely CMV serostatus was available to characterize immune exposure.

This chain links TRBV10-1 with TRBJ2-4; TRBD2 is a possible D gene (6 bases). Sequencing was done on a sample of PBMCs. This clonotype was sampled from a man between 18 and 35 years old in good health and CMV-seropositive. The CDR3 bases are TGCGCCAGCAGTGAGTCAGCCAGGGAGGACATTCAGTACTTC. Amino acids: CASSESAREDIQYF.